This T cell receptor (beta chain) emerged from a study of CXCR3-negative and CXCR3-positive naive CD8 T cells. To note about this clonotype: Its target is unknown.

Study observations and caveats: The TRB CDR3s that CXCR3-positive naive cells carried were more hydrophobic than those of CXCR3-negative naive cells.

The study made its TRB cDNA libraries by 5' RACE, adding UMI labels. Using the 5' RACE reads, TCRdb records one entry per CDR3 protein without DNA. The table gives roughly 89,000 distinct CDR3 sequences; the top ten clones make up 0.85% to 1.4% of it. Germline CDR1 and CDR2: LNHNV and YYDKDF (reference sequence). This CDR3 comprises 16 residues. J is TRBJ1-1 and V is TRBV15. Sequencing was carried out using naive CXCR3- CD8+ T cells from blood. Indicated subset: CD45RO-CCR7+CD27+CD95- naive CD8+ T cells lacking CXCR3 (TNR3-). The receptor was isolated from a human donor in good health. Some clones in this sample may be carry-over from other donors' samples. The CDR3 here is CATSRDRLSRGTEAFF. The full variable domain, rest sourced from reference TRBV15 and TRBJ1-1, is DAMVIQNPRYQVTQFGKPVTLSCSQTLNHNVMYWYQQKSSQAPKLLFHYYDKDFNNEADTPDNFQSRRPNTSFCFLDIRSPGLGDTAMYLCATSRDRLSRGTEAFFGQGTRLTVV.